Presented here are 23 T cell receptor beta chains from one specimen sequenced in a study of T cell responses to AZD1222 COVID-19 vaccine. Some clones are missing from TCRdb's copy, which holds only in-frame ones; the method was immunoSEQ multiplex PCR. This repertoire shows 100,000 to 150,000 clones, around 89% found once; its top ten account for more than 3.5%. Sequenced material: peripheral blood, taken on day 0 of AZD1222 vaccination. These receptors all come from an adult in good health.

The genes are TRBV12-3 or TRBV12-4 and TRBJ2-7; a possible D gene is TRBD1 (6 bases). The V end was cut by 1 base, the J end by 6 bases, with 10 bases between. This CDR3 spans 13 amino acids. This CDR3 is CASSLVAGVEQYF. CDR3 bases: TGTGCCAGCAGTTTAGTGGCAGGGGTCGAGCAGTACTTC.

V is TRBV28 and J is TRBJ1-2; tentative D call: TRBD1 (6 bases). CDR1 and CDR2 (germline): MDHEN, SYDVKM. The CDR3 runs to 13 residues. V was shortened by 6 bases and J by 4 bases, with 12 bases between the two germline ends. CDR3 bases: TGTGCCAGCAGAACAGGGTTTGGCTATGGCTACACCTTC. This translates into CASRTGFGYGYTF.

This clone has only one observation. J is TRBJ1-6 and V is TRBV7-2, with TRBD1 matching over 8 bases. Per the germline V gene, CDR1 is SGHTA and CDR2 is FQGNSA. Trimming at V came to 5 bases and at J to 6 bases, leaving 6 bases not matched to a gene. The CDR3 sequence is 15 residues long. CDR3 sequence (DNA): TGTGCCAGCAGCCTGACGGGACAGGCTAATTCACCCCTCCACTTT. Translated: CASSLTGQANSPLHF.

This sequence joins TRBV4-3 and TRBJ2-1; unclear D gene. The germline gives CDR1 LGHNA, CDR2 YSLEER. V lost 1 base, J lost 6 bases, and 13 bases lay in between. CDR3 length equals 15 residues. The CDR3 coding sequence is TGCGCCAGCAGCCAAGCTTCGAGGCTCCGCAATGAGCAGTTCTTC. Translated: CASSQASRLRNEQFF.

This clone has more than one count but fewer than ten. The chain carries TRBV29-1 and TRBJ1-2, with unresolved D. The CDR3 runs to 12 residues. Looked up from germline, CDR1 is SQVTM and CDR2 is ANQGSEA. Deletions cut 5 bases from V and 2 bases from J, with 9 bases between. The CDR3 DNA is TGCAGCGTTTGGGAGAGAAACTATGGCTACACCTTC. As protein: CSVWERNYGYTF.

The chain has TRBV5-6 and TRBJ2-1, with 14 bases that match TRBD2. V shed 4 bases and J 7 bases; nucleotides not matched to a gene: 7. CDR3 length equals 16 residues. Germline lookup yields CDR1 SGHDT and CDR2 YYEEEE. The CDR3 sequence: CASSPGTSGSKNEQFF. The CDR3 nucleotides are TGTGCCAGCAGCCCAGGGACTAGCGGGAGTAAGAATGAGCAGTTCTTC.

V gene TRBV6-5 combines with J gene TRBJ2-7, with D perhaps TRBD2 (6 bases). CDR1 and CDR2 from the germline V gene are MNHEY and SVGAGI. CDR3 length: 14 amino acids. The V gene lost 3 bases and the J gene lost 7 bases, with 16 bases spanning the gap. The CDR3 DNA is TGTGCCAGCAGTTATCCCCTCCGTGGGGGGGAGCAGTACTTC. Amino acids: CASSYPLRGGEQYF.

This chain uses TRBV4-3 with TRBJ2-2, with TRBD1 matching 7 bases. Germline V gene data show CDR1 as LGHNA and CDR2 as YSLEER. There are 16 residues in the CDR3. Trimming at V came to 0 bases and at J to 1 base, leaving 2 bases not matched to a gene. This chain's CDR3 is CASSQDRTGNTGELFF. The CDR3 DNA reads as TGCGCCAGCAGCCAAGATCGGACAGGGAACACCGGGGAGCTGTTTTTT.

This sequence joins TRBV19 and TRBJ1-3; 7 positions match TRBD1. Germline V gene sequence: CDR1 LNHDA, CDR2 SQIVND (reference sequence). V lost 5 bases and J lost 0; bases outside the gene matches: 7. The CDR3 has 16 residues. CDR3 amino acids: CASSPLQGSSGNTIYF. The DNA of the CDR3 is TGTGCCAGTAGTCCCCTACAGGGGAGCTCTGGAAACACCATATATTTT.

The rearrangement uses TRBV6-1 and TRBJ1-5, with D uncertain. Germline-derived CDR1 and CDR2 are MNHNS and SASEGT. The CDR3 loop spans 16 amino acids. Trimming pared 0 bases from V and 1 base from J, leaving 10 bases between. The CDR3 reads CASSEAGGFSNQPQHF. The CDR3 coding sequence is TGTGCCAGCAGTGAAGCGGGAGGGTTCAGCAATCAGCCCCAGCATTTT.

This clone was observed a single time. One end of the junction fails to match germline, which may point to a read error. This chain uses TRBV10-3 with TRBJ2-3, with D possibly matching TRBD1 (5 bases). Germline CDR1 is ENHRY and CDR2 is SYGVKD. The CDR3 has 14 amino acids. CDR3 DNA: TGTGCCATCACTGAGCAGGGATGGGCAGATACGCAGTATTTT. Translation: CAITEQGWADTQYF.

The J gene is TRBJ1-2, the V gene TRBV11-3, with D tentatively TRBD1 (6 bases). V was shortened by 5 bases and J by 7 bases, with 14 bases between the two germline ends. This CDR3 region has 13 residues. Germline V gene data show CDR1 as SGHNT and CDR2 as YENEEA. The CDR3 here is CASSQITGSGYTF. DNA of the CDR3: TGTGCCAGCAGCCAAATAACAGGGTCTGGCTACACCTTC.

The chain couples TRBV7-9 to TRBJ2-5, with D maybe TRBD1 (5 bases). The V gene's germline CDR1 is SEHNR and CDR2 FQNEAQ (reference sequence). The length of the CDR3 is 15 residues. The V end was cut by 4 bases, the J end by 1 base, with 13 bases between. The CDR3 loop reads CASSSPRTPQETQYF. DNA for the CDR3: TGTGCCAGCAGCTCACCAAGGACACCCCAAGAGACCCAGTACTTC.

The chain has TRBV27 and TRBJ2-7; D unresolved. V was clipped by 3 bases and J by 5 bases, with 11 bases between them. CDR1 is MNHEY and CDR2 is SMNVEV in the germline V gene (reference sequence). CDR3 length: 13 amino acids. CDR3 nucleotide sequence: TGTGCCAGCAGTTTCCGGGCCATGGACGAGCAGTACTTC. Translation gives CASSFRAMDEQYF.

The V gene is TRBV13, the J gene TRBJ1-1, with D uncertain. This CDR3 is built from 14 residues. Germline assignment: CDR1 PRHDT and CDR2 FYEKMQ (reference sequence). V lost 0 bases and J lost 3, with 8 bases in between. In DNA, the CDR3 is TGTGCCAGCAGCTTAGGAGTGGAACACACTGAAGCTTTCTTT. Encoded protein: CASSLGVEHTEAFF.

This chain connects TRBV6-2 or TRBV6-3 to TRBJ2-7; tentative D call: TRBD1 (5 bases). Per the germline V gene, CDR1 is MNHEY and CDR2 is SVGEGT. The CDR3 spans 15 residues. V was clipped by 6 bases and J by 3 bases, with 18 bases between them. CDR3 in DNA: TGTGCCAGCAGCACATCAGGGATAGCTCACTACGAGCAGTACTTC. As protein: CASSTSGIAHYEQYF.

CDR3 loop: CAWRGGTGPSYEQYF. Here the CDR3 DNA reads TGTGCCTGGAGAGGGGGCACCGGGCCCTCCTACGAGCAGTACTTC. The rearrangement uses TRBV30 and TRBJ2-7; 7 bases are shared with TRBD1. The CDR3 extends over 15 amino acids. The trim removed 3 bases at V and 0 bases at J, leaving 8 bases unmatched. Germline V gene data show CDR1 as GTSNPN and CDR2 as SVGIG (reference sequence).

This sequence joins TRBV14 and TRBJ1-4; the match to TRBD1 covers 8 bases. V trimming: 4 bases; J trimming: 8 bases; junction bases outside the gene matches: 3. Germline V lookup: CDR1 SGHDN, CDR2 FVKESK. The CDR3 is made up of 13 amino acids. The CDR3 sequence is CASSLPGGEKLFF. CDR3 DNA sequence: TGTGCCAGCAGCCTCCCAGGGGGCGAAAAACTGTTTTTT.

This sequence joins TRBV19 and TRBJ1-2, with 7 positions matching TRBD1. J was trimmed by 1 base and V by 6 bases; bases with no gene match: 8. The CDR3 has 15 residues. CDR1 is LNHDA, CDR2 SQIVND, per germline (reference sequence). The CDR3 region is CASRPGQTDNYGYTF. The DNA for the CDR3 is TGTGCCAGTAGGCCGGGACAGACCGATAACTATGGCTACACCTTC.

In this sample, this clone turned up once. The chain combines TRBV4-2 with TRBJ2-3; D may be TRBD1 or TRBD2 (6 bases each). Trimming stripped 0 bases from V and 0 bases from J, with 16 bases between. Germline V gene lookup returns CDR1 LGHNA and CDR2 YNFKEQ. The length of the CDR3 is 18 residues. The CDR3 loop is CASSQEPRGRGSTDTQYF. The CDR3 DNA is TGTGCCAGCAGCCAAGAGCCCCGGGGGCGGGGAAGCACAGATACGCAGTATTTT.

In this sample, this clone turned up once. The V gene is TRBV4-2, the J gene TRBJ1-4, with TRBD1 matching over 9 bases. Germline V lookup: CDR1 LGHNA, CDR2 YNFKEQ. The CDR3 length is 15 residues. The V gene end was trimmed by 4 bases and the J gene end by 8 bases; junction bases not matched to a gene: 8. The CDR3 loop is CASSPTPGTGEKLFF. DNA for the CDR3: TGTGCCAGCAGCCCCACCCCAGGGACAGGGGAAAAACTGTTTTTT.

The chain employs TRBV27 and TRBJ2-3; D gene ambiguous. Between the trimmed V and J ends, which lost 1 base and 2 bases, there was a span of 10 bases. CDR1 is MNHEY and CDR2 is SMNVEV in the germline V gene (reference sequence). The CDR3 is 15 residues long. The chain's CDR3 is CASSLYLPTTDTQYF. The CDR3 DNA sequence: TGTGCCAGCAGTTTATACCTTCCAACCACAGATACGCAGTATTTT.

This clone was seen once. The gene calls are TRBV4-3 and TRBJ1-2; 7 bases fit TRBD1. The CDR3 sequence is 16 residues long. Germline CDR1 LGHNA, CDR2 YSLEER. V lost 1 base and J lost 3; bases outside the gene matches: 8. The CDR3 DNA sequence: TGCGCCAGCAGCCAAGCCACGACAGGGATAGACTATGGCTACACCTTC. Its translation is CASSQATTGIDYGYTF.